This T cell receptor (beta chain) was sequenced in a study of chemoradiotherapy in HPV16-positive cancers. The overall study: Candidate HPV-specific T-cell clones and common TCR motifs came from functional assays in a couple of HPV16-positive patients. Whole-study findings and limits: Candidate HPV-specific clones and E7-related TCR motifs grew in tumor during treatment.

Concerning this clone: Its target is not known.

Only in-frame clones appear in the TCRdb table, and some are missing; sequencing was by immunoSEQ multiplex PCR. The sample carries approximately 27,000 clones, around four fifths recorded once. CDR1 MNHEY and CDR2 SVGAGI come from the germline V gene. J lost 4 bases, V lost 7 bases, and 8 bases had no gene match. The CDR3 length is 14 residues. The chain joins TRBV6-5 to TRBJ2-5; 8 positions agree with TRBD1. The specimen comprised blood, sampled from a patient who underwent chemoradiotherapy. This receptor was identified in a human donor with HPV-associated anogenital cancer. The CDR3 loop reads CASKQGAIGETQYF. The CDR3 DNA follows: TGTGCCAGCAAGCAGGGGGCAATCGGAGAGACCCAGTACTTC.